The clone carrying this T cell receptor (beta chain) is a singleton in its sample. Its antigen is as yet unknown. Germline assignment: CDR1 DFQATT and CDR2 SNEGSKA (reference sequence). V lost 5 bases, J lost 3 bases, and 6 bases stayed unmatched. The CDR3 runs 15 residues. The data stem from a study of T cells in Graves' hyperthyroidism and ophthalmopathy. The study, taken as a whole, reports: Before onset, ophthalmopathy was predicted by the model a median approximately 6.5 months earlier.

RNA transcripts yielded amplified TCR beta CDR3 regions. The HTBI primer set drove a first-round RT-PCR of the TCR CDR3. TCRdb analysed the multiplex PCR reads with MiXCR anew, one entry per CDR3 protein. Here the sample spans about 600,000 distinct CDR3 sequences, more than 13% being singletons. The sequencing sample was made of blood. The genes are TRBV20-1 and TRBJ2-2; TRBD1 agrees at 10 bases. The clonotype originates from a young woman with Graves' ophthalmopathy. The CDR3 region is CSAARQGADTGELFF. CDR3 coding DNA: TGCAGTGCTGCCCGACAGGGGGCGGACACCGGGGAGCTGTTTTTT.